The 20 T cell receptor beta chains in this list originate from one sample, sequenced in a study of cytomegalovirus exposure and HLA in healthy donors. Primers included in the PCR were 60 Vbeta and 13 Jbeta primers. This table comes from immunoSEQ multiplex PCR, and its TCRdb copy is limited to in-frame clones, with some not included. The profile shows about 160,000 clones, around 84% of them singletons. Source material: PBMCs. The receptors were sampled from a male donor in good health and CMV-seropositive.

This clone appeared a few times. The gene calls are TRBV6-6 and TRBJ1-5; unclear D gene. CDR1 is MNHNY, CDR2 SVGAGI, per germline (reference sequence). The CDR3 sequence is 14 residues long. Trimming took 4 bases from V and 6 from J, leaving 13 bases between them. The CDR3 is CASSSVNSGQPQHF. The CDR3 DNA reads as TGTGCCAGCAGTTCCGTAAACAGCGGTCAGCCCCAGCATTTT.

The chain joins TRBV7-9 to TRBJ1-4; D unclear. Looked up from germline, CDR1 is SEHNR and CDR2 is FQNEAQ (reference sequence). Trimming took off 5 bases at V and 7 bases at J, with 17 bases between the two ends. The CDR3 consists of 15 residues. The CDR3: CASSESGRVIEKLFF. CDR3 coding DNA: TGTGCCAGCAGCGAGTCGGGTAGAGTTATTGAAAAACTGTTTTTT.

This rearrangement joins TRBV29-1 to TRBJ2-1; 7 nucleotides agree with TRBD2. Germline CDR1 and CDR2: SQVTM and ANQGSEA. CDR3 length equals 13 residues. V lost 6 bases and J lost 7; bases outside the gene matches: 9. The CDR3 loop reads CSVAGTMGNEQFF. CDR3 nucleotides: TGCAGCGTAGCCGGGACTATGGGGAATGAGCAGTTCTTC.

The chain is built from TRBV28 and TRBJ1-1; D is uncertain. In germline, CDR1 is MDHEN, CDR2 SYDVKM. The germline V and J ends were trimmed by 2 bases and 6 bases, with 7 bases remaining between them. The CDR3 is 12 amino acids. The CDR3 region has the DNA TGTGCCAGCAGTTTACAGAGGTCTGAAGCTTTCTTT. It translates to CASSLQRSEAFF.

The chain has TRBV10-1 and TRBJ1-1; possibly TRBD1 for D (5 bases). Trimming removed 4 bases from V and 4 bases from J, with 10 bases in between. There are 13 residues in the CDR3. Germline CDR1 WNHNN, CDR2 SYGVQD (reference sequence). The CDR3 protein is CASSVWRGTEAFF. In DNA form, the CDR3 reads TGCGCCAGCAGTGTGTGGAGGGGCACTGAAGCTTTCTTT.

This CDR3 is CASSLGASGATDTQYF. The CDR3 nucleotides are TGCGCCAGCAGCTTGGGGGCTAGCGGGGCCACAGATACGCAGTATTTT. V gene TRBV5-1 combines with J gene TRBJ2-3; TRBD2 matches at 9 bases. CDR1 is SGHRS and CDR2 is YFSETQ in the germline V gene. The CDR3 length is 16 residues. With V trimmed by 0 bases and J by 2 bases, 4 bases remained unmatched. Using reference TRBV5-1 and TRBJ2-3 for the parts outside the CDR3, the full variable domain is KAGVTQTPRYLIKTRGQQVTLSCSPISGHRSVSWYQQTPGQGLQFLFEYFSETQRNKGNFPGRFSGRQFSNSRSEMNVSTLELGDSALYLCASSLGASGATDTQYFGPGTRLTVL.

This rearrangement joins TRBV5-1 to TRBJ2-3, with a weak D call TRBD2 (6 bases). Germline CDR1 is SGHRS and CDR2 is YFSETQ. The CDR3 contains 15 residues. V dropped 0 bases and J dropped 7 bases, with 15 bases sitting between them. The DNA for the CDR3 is TGCGCCAGCAGCTTGGGGGGGGAGAGAGGAAATACGCAGTATTTT. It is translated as CASSLGGERGNTQYF.

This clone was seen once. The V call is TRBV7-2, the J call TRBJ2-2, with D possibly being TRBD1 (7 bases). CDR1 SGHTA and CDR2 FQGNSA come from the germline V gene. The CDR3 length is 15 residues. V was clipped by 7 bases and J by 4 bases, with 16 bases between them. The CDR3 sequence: CASKVGQGGTGELFF. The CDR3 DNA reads TGTGCCAGCAAGGTGGGGCAGGGGGGCACCGGGGAGCTGTTTTTT.

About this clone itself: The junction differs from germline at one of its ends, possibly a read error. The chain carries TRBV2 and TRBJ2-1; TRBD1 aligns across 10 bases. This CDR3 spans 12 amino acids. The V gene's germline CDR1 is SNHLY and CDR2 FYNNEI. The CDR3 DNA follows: TGTGCCAGCAGTTTAGACAGGGGGCCCGGGGTCTTC. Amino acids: CASSLDRGPGVF.

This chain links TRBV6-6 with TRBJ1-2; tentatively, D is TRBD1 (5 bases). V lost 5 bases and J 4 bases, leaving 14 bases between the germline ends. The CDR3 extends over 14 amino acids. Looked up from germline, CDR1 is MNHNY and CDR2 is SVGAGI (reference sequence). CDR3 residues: CASSHGGDPYGYTF. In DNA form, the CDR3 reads TGTGCCAGCAGTCACGGGGGGGATCCCTATGGCTACACCTTC.

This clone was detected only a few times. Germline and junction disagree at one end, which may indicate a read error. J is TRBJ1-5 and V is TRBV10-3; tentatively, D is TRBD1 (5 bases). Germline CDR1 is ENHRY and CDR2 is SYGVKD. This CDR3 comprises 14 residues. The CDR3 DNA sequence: TGTGCCATCCGTGACAGTGGTAACAATCAGCCCCAGCATTTT. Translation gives CAIRDSGNNQPQHF.

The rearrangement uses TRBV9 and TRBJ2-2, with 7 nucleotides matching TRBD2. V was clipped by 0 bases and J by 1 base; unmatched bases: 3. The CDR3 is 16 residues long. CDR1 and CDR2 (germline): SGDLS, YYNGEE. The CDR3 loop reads CASSVVAGVNTGELFF. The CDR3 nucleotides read TGTGCCAGCAGCGTAGTTGCGGGGGTGAACACCGGGGAGCTGTTTTTT.

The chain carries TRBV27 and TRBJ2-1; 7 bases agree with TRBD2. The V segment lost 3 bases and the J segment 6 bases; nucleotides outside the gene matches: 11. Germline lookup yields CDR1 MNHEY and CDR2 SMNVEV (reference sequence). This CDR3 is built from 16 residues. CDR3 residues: CASSFTGLGLSNEQFF. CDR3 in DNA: TGTGCCAGCAGTTTTACCGGACTAGGTCTCTCCAATGAGCAGTTCTTC.

CDR3 in amino acids: CASSRVGNTEAFF. CDR3 DNA: TGTGCCAGCAGCAGGGTGGGGAACACTGAAGCTTTCTTT. V is TRBV25-1 and J is TRBJ1-1; D may be TRBD1 (5 bases). The CDR3 has 13 amino acids. Germline CDR1 reads MGHDK; CDR2 reads SYGVNS. V was clipped by 6 bases and J by 1 base, with 9 bases between them.

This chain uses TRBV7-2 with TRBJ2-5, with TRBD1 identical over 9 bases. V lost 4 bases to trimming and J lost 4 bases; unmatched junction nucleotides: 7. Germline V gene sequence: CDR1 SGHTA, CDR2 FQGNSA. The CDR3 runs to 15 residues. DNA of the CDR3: TGTGCCAGCAGCTCGACTACAGGGGGCCGAGAGACCCAGTACTTC. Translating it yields CASSSTTGGRETQYF. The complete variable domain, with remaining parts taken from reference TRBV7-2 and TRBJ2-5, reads GAGVSQSPSNKVTEKGKDVELRCDPISGHTALYWYRQSLGQGLEFLIYFQGNSAPDKSGLPSDRFSAERTGGSVSTLTIQRTQQEDSAVYLCASSSTTGGRETQYFGPGTRLLVL.

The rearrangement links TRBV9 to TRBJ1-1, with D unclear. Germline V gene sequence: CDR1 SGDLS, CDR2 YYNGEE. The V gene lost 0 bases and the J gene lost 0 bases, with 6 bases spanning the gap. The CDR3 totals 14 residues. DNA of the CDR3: TGTGCCAGCAGCGTAGGGGCACTGAACACTGAAGCTTTCTTT. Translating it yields CASSVGALNTEAFF.

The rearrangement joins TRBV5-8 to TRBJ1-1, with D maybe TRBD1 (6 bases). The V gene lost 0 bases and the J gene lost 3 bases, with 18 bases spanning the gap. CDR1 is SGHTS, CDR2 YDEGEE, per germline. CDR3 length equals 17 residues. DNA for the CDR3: TGTGCCAGCAGCTTGGGTTTAGGCGGGGGCACGGACACTGAAGCTTTCTTT. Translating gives CASSLGLGGGTDTEAFF.

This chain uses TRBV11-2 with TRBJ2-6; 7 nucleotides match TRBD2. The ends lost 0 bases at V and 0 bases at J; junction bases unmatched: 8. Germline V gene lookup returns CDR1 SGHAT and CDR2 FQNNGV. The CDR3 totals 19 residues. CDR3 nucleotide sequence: TGTGCCAGCAGCTTAGAGGCCAGCGGGGTTGTCTCTGGGGCCAACGTCCTGACTTTC. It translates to CASSLEASGVVSGANVLTF. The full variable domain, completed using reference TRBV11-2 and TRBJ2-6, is EAGVAQSPRYKIIEKRQSVAFWCNPISGHATLYWYQQILGQGPKLLIQFQNNGVVDDSQLPKDRFSAERLKGVDSTLKIQPAKLEDSAVYLCASSLEASGVVSGANVLTFGAGSRLTVL.

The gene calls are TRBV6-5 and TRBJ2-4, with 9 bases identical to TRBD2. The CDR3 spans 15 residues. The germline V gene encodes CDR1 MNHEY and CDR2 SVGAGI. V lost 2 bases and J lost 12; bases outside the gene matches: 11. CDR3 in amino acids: CASSYNGGRANSQYF. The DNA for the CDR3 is TGTGCCAGCAGTTACAACGGCGGGAGGGCTAATAGTCAGTACTTC.

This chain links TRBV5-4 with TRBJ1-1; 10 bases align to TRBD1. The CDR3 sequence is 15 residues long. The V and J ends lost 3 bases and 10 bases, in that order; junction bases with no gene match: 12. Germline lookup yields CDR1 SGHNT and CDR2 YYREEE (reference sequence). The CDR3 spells CASSSHPGTGAVAFF. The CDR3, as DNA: TGTGCCAGCAGCTCGCACCCCGGGACAGGGGCTGTAGCTTTCTTT.